This T cell receptor beta chain was captured in a study of tumor-infiltrating lymphocytes in primary liver carcinoma (dated by TCRdb to about 2017). Regarding the study in general: Of the five patients (three men and two women, aged 30 to 69 years), four had hepatocellular carcinoma and one had combined HCC and intrahepatic cholangiocarcinoma. The five patients had tumors of stage T1-T3 N0M0, with maximum diameters ranging from about 4.2 to 11 cm. Repertoires from technical replicates were highly reproducible, with mean shared-clone rates approximately 0.88 and correlation coefficients above 0.98. A total of about 35 specimens from 5 patients went through TCRbeta repertoire sequencing, namely 25 tumor regions, 5 adjacent noncancerous liver tissues and 5 peripheral blood samples. Each sample produced roughly 3.65 to 7.5 million productive TCRbeta reads, and read depth showed no significant difference between tissue types. Across five regions of each liver tumor, along with adjacent normal tissue and blood, the study brought together TCRbeta repertoire sequencing, expression microarrays and whole-exome sequencing. To link TCRbeta repertoire diversity with the local molecular phenotype, the approximately 23 tumor region samples were profiled using Agilent mRNA microarrays.

Total RNA and DNA were co-extracted from around 18-30 mg of bulk tissue with the AllPrep DNA/RNA mini kit, without cell sorting. Between November 2015 and early 2016, 5 or 6 patients in China with histopathologically diagnosed primary liver carcinoma had their tumors surgically resected. At the time of sampling, the patients had chronic HBV infection and had not received any treatment. Five spatially separated regions were sampled per tumor: superior, inferior, left-lateral and right-lateral poles, plus the tumor centre. Histology showed that every tumor sample contained more than 90% viable tumor cells. Pieces of fresh tumor and adjacent tissue were cut in half, with one half kept in RNAlater at -80 degrees C and the other half sent for histology. What the authors observed across the whole study: Compared with blood, tumors had a significantly larger share of the repertoire taken up by the top 250 clones (p = 0.039). The study included only a few patients, and the authors note findings should be validated in a larger study. Because only the TCR beta chain was sequenced and unpaired alpha chains were not captured, true repertoire diversity is likely underestimated. Bulk unsorted samples precluded comparing CD4+ and CD8+ T cell repertoires. Consistent with antigen-driven expansion, pairs of tumor regions showed higher repertoire overlap (mean approximately 35%) than either tumor-adjacent pairs (around 17%) or tumor-blood pairs (about 15%). Only about 7.5-25% of top clones were found in all five regions of a tumor, suggesting spatial heterogeneity of tumor-infiltrating T cells.

Note on this clonotype: Its cognate antigen has yet to be identified. One junction end does not reproduce the germline sequence, and a read error may be involved.

Taken from cysteine to phenylalanine, the CDR3 has 15 residues. Here the CDR3 DNA is all that survives: 45 bases in frame from base 1. For CDR1 and CDR2, the germline V gene lists SGHTA and FQGTGA. Using a constant-region primer and ProtoScript II reverse transcriptase, TCRbeta-specific cDNA was reverse-transcribed from around 520 ng total RNA. TCRbeta libraries were built with three nested multiplex PCR rounds, a slightly modified ARM-PCR procedure. Each of the first two PCR rounds ran for 9 to 10 cycles using multiplex TRBV1-TRBV30 forward primers together with a Cbeta reverse primer. Sample barcodes and Illumina adapters were added in a final 25-cycle PCR using Deep VentR polymerase. Before sequencing, amplicons of 200-500 bp were purified from gel using a QIAquick gel extraction kit. The TCRbeta amplicons were sequenced with 250-bp paired-end reads on an Illumina HiSeq 2500. As for the authors' bioinformatics: Trimmomatic v0.33 was used to quality-trim the reads, and FLASH v1.2.11 was used to merge paired reads so that full CDR3 sequences could be recovered. V, D and J germline segments were assigned to the rearranged TCRbeta sequences by MiGEC v1.2.1b. Clonotype statistics and Shannon-Wiener diversity indices were calculated with VDJtools v1.0.0. To reduce sampling bias, subsequent analyses other than the diversity analysis used only the 250 most abundant clonotypes in each sample. The public reads were reanalyzed by TCRdb: fastp trimming at Q25, MiXCR alignment, in-frame beta chains only. Duplicate CDR3 protein sequences are folded into a single record with the most common DNA and genes. None of the V and J calls come from the authors' own analysis; TCRdb made them. Counted in this sample were tens of thousands of distinct CDR3 sequences; roughly 70% of them appeared once. 29% of the sample is taken by the ten largest.

The rearrangement joined TRBV7-3 to TRBJ2-2; 10 central nucleotides agree with TRBD1. Input material: liver tumor tissue from sampling region 5. This specimen's cell subset or site label, per the study, means: tumor region T5, tumor centre. The TCR comes from a man aged 40-49 years with primary liver carcinoma and hepatitis B virus infection. The nucleotide sequence reads TGTGTCAGCAGCCCGGGGACAGGGGATATCGGGGAGCTGTTTTTT. Its translation is CVSSPGTGDIGELFF.